This T cell receptor (beta chain) was identified in a study of shared clonotypes between healthy human individuals. Deep-level settings were used for running the assay. Repertoires were generated with immunoSEQ multiplex PCR, while TCRdb's copy carries only in-frame clones and drops some. The repertoire holds hundreds of thousands of clones, with approximately 90% as singletons. Naive CD8 populations comprised CD45RO-negative cells positively selected for CCR7, excluding terminally differentiated effector memory CD45RA+ cells. Trimming took 5 bases from V and 5 from J; bases not matched to a gene: 8. The V gene's germline CDR1 is SEHNR and CDR2 FQNEAQ (reference sequence). The CDR3 is 14 amino acids.

The chain joins TRBV7-9 to TRBJ2-5, with TRBD1 matching over 7 bases. Sequences were obtained from naive CD8+ T cells sorted from blood. The clonotype comes from a man aged 25-45 years in good health. The CDR3 DNA is TGTGCCAGCAGCCAATCGACAGGGCGGGAGACCCAGTACTTC. This encodes CASSQSTGRETQYF.